A single sample is the source of the 6 T cell receptor beta chains below, sequenced in a study of technical replicates of blood from a handful of donors. Sequencing was performed with immunoSEQ multiplex PCR; in TCRdb, only in-frame clones are kept and a portion is missing. The data hold roughly 81,000 clones, with 65% to 90% observed a single time. Sequenced sample: PBMCs. The receptors come from a human donor in good health. Some clones in this sample may be carry-over from other donors' samples.

The genes are TRBV4-1 and TRBJ1-2; TRBD1 agrees at 11 bases. The V segment lost 4 bases and the J segment 2 bases; nucleotides outside the gene matches: 12. CDR1 is MGHRA and CDR2 is YSYEKL in the germline V gene. This CDR3 is 18 amino acids long. In DNA, the CDR3 is TGCGCCAGCAGCCCAATAAGCACAGGACAGGGGGCAAACTATGGCTACACCTTC. It yields the protein CASSPISTGQGANYGYTF.

The chain employs TRBV29-1 and TRBJ2-1, with D possibly being TRBD2 (5 bases). Looked up from germline, CDR1 is SQVTM and CDR2 is ANQGSEA. This CDR3 comprises 15 residues. With 1 base removed from V and 8 bases from J, the gap between germline ends came to 18 bases. The CDR3: CSVEGARGYLDEQFF. In DNA form, the CDR3 reads TGCAGCGTTGAAGGTGCCCGGGGATATTTGGATGAGCAGTTCTTC.

The rearrangement joins TRBV6-5 to TRBJ2-7; 14 bases align to TRBD2. Germline V gene sequence: CDR1 MNHEY, CDR2 SVGAGI. Trimming cost V 4 bases and J 5 bases; bases outside gene matches: 7. The CDR3 runs 16 residues. CDR3 amino acids: CASSSLTSGRANEQYF. DNA of the CDR3: TGTGCCAGCAGTTCCCTGACTAGCGGGAGGGCCAACGAGCAGTACTTC.

The V gene is TRBV4-3, the J gene TRBJ2-7, with TRBD2 identical over 10 bases. Germline-derived CDR1 and CDR2 are LGHNA and YSLEER. Germline trimming cut 0 bases from V and 5 bases from J; bases unmatched to any gene: 7. The CDR3 is 16 amino acids. CDR3 sequence reads: CASSQDPSGRTHEQYF. The CDR3, as DNA: TGCGCCAGCAGCCAAGATCCTAGCGGGAGAACCCACGAGCAGTACTTC.

The CDR3 region has the DNA TGTGCCAGCAGCTTAGTCCGGTCCGAGCAGTACTTC. It encodes CASSLVRSEQYF. The chain couples TRBV11-2 to TRBJ2-7, with D uncertain. In germline, CDR1 is SGHAT, CDR2 FQNNGV. This CDR3 has 12 residues. Trimming shortened V by 1 base and J by 6 bases, and 7 bases separated the two germline ends.

Here the CDR3 reads CASSWTSGGRGDTQYF. The CDR3 DNA sequence: TGCGCCAGCAGCTGGACTAGCGGGGGACGGGGAGATACGCAGTATTTT. This rearrangement joins TRBV5-1 to TRBJ2-3; 13 nucleotides match TRBD2. Germline V gene lookup returns CDR1 SGHRS and CDR2 YFSETQ. The CDR3 contains 16 residues. Trimming removed 3 bases from V and 5 bases from J; junction bases left unmatched: 6.